This T cell receptor beta chain was identified in a study of cytomegalovirus exposure and HLA in healthy donors (TCRdb year 2017). Background for the entire study: The roughly 700 repertoires of the first cohort and the approximately 130 validation repertoires were produced on the same platform, according to a later analysis. The aim of the study was to test whether cataloging public T cell receptors could identify signatures of past pathogen exposure. Besides the first cohort of roughly 660 subjects, a separate validation cohort made up of over a hundred different subjects was used. To predict cytomegalovirus infection status, the study combined high-throughput TCR immunosequencing, statistical association of individual TCRs with disease status, and machine learning. Study-level results and caveats: The study gave a list of about 150 TCR beta chains associated with cytomegalovirus. The classifier was reported to diagnose cytomegalovirus status with high specificity and sensitivity in both the original cohort and the validation cohort. In vitro tests confirmed that a few of the cytomegalovirus-associated TCR beta chains recognize cytomegalovirus antigens. Across donors, most TCR sequences were observed very rarely, whereas some public TCRs were present in many individuals. According to the authors, the approach could potentially be generalized to other disease states and immunological phenotypes. A later analysis had no HLA typing for the validation cohort, so co-occurrence there was scored across all 130 or so repertoires. A later analysis found that TCRs clustered in the first cohort also tended to co-occur in the roughly 120 validation repertoires, with 90% to 95% of cluster scores above 0.

Library prep was done by the immunoSEQ multiplex PCR assay. The authors' pipeline ran thus. A statistical classification framework was built for diagnosing cytomegalovirus status from the catalog of TCR beta chain sequences. TCRdb obtained this table from immuneACCESS and retained in-frame rearrangements with V and J assigned. These tables miss some clones; where compared with another copy, unresolved V genes account for less than half of the shortfall, and the remainder is unexplained. D and trimming come from the DNA, and the V and J calls and clone size come from that table. The sample table holds 230,000 or so clones, of which about 91% were seen once. The ten largest make up about 2.7% of the sample. Separate from the roughly 660-subject first cohort, the validation cohort of 120 subjects was the group to which the donors belonged. Counted from cysteine to phenylalanine, this CDR3 has 16 amino acids. Only CDR3 DNA is held: 48 bases, read in frame from base 1. After removal of 0 bases from V and 2 bases from J, the junction retains 7 bases not matched to a gene. The germline V gene encodes CDR1 GTSNPN and CDR2 SVGIG (reference sequence).

To note about this clone: This clone's antigen is unknown. No clone much larger than this one lies a single base away; base qualities are absent.

The sequence was collected from a young woman in good health and CMV-seronegative. Sequenced sample: PBMCs. The rearrangement joined TRBV30 to TRBJ2-1; the junction holds 7 bases that match TRBD2. The nucleotide sequence reads as follows: TGTGCCTGGAGTGTACGGTCTAGCGGTACCTACAATGAGCAGTTCTTC. It translates to CAWSVRSSGTYNEQFF.